Listed here is a single TCR beta chain. Its specificity is unknown. This specimen belongs to a study of T cell responses to AZD1222 COVID-19 vaccine. Broader study findings: There were mostly white British donors and more females than males, and clonal diversity was possibly underestimated.

Data came from immunoSEQ multiplex PCR; TCRdb stores just in-frame clones and leaves some out. The data show about 130,000 clones, with approximately 90% seen just once and roughly 7.2% held by the top ten. Germline CDR1 is LGHDT and CDR2 is YNNKEL (reference sequence). The junction had 5 bases not matched to a gene; V was cut back by 5 bases and J by 1 base. The CDR3 contains 15 residues. The clonotype comes from an adult in good health. The material sequenced was peripheral blood, taken on day 0 of AZD1222 vaccination. The V gene is TRBV3-1 (or the pseudogene TRBV3-2), the J gene TRBJ2-3; 8 bases fit TRBD1. Here the CDR3 reads CASSSGQGRTDTQYF. The CDR3 nucleotides read TGTGCCAGCAGCAGCGGACAGGGCCGCACAGATACGCAGTATTTT.